Here is one T cell receptor (beta chain) with its context. This clonotype has a count of ten or more. The clone's antigen remains unknown. No much larger clonotype is one base removed from it; base qualities were not supplied. A patient counted as having stable Graves' hyperthyroidism if no progression to ophthalmopathy occurred over 18 months of follow-up. The hyperthyroidism patients were between 18 and 65 years old and newly diagnosed, with a disease duration of less than 2 months. The study excluded patients with uncontrolled infections, other autoimmune diseases, pregnancy or lactation. Clinical symptoms, serum thyroxine and TRAb, thyroid ultrasound, and orbital computed tomography formed the basis for the diagnoses. PBMCs were isolated from about 9.1 ml of fresh peripheral blood by Ficoll-Paque density gradient centrifugation. Total RNA was extracted with Trizol reagent, and quality was checked on an Agilent 2100 Bioanalyzer.

The data were obtained in a study of T cells in Graves' hyperthyroidism and ophthalmopathy (dated by TCRdb to about 2019). For the wider study: Peripheral blood samples were taken at the time of initial diagnosis, prior to any treatment. To identify distinguishing TCR V-J signatures, a discovery cohort of some 99 patients was used, comprising 43 with Graves' ophthalmopathy and some 60 with stable Graves' hyperthyroidism. Prospective prediction of ophthalmopathy was tested in an independent validation cohort consisting of 18 to 20 hyperthyroidism patients and approximately 16 patients who later progressed to ophthalmopathy. The 75 to 100 discovery patients were divided at random into training and test sets in a 7:3 ratio. In addition, the study compared T-cell repertoires in thyroid tissue and in blood from several Graves' hyperthyroidism patients. Once sampling was done, hyperthyroidism patients were given methimazole at a starting dose of 30 mg daily, whereas ophthalmopathy patients were given high-dose intravenous methylprednisolone. The paper reports TCR Vbeta CDR3 sequencing of some 140 peripheral blood samples: some 41 ophthalmopathy, around 80 hyperthyroidism and around 17 progressor patients.

V is cut back by 6 bases and J by 4 bases, with 3 bases in the junction unmatched. CDR1 SQVTM and CDR2 ANQGSEA are derived from the germline V gene. Including the terminal cysteine and phenylalanine, the CDR3 comprises 12 residues. Only the CDR3 part of the read is kept: 36 bases, read in frame from the first base. The paper's findings and limits, for the study overall: In cross-validation, a model built on a 13 V-J signature told ophthalmopathy apart from stable hyperthyroidism with 85% to 90% sensitivity and approximately 81% specificity, and in testing the same model reached 80%/75%. In validation, the model predicted progression to ophthalmopathy with around 71% sensitivity and approximately 72% specificity, a median of 6.5 months before onset. Sample size was not statistically predetermined, and investigators were not blinded to group allocation. Most expanded thyroid clonotypes (frequency above 0.001) were also detected in blood, suggesting blood repertoires may reflect thyroid immune responses.

Amplification of TCR beta CDR3 regions was carried out from RNA transcripts. The TCR CDR3 was subjected to a first round of RT-PCR using the HTBI primer set and the Qiagen OneStep RT-PCR kit. A second multiplex PCR round built the libraries, followed by size selection and purification. The libraries were sequenced on an Illumina HiSeq2000 using paired-end 100 bp reads. The authors' pipeline ran thus. SOAPnuke was used to process the raw data, throwing out any read that contained adapters or uncalled bases, had a mean Phred below 15, or lacked an exact constant-primer or identifier match. COPE v1.2.5 was used to merge the high-quality paired reads, and each unique nucleotide sequence was defined as a clonotype. MiTCR v1.1 was used to align the clonotypes against IMGT TRBV, TRBD and TRBJ reference segments. The analysis included only V-J combinations with a frequency above 0.0001, which together covered around 99% of the repertoires. A TCS score was defined as the ratio between F50 (clonal expansion) and ExV (chaos), using BLOSUM62-based TCRdist between CDR3 peptides within each V-J. Welch's t-statistics and random forest reduced just over 500 V-J features to 10 to 15, which were used in a naive Bayes classifier (R e1071). TCRdb reworked the public reads: Q25 trimming with fastp, MiXCR clone assembly, productive beta chains retained. Each entry merges the rows of one CDR3 protein and shows their most common DNA and genes. V and J calls and clone size were set by TCRdb, not the authors. The sample records about half a million distinct CDR3 sequences, about a fifth of which are singletons. Together, the top ten hold more than 25% of the sample.

Source material: blood. Recombination joined TRBV29-1 with TRBJ1-1; 9 middle bases align to TRBD1. The source is a man younger than 35 with Graves' hyperthyroidism. Here is the DNA: TGCAGCGTCGCGGGACAGGGCACTGAAGCTTTCTTT. This sequence encodes CSVAGQGTEAFF.